The present T cell receptor (beta chain) was sequenced within a study of synovial regulatory T cells in juvenile arthritis. At the level of the study: Over 5 patients were on methotrexate and three were untreated. Study-wide findings and caveats: iaTreg TCR repertoires were largely private across patients and partially overlapped synovial Teff and blood CPL. Inflammation-associated Treg cells in blood had less TCR diversity than the remaining blood Treg cells.

Worth noting for this clone: Antigen specificity is unknown.

Generated by immunoSEQ multiplex PCR, the TCRdb table keeps only in-frame clones and is missing some. Recorded for this sample: 7,700 or so clones. The CDR3 has 13 residues. No DNA is recorded. Germline V lookup: CDR1 MNHNS, CDR2 SASEGT. Median disease duration was roughly 7 years, range 0.2-19.1. The sample was Treg cells from blood. Specified subset: remaining (HLA-DR-negative) circulating blood Treg cells. The genes are TRBV6-1 and TRBJ2-4. This clonotype originated in a donor aged 2-35 years with juvenile idiopathic arthritis. This CDR3 is CASSEGYRASEYF.